This TCR beta chain was captured in a study of Ad26.COV2.S vaccination and SARS-CoV-2 variants. Across the study: Donor was in the COV1001 Ad26.COV2.S trial arm. Ad26.COV2.S shots went into the muscle once or twice, 56 days apart.

The treatment is: about 20 received Ad26.COV2.S at low or high dose, single or two shots; 5 received placebo; per-sample allocation not given. Day 63 following the first vaccine or placebo injection was when the samples were taken. The protocol was immunoSEQ multiplex PCR, while the TCRdb copy is restricted to in-frame clones and leaves out a portion. The sample yields some 250,000 clones, roughly 88% seen once. The CDR3 extends over 16 amino acids. V trimming: 3 bases; J trimming: 9 bases; junction bases outside the gene matches: 16. Germline-derived CDR1 and CDR2 are SGDLS and YYNGEE. The table lists this clone with a count of one.

The chain couples TRBV9 to TRBJ1-2; 8 nucleotides agree with TRBD1. The receptor comes from a person aged 18-65 years who received the Ad26.COV2.S COVID-19 vaccine or a placebo. The sample consisted of peripheral blood, taken in a trial of Ad26.COV2.S vaccine versus placebo. The CDR3 sequence is CASSALTGTGYMSYTF. Here the CDR3 DNA reads TGTGCCAGCAGCGCACTTACCGGGACAGGATACATGAGCTACACCTTC.